The next 23 T cell receptor beta chains were all read from a single sample in a study of CD8 T cells in Susac syndrome. Random hexamers were used to reverse transcribe the RNA input (roughly 0.5 to 1 ug). TCRdb independently ran MiXCR on the immunoSEQ multiplex PCR reads; one entry per CDR3 protein. The top ten hold around 0.15% of the sample, which has about 150,000 distinct CDR3 sequences, about 95% seen once. Sequencing was done on a sample of CD4+ T cells from PBMCs. The receptor set was obtained from a human donor with Susac syndrome.

V is TRBV5-6 and J is TRBJ2-7, with D maybe TRBD2 (5 bases). CDR1 is SGHDT, CDR2 YYEEEE, per germline. The CDR3 length is 15 residues. The V end lost 4 bases, the J end lost 2 bases, and 16 bases lay between the germline ends. CDR3 bases: TGTGCCAGCAGCCTCCTCCGGACTCCAACCTACGAGCAGTACTTC. As protein: CASSLLRTPTYEQYF.

The chain is built from TRBV2 and TRBJ2-3; a possible D gene is TRBD2 (5 bases). V was clipped by 7 bases and J by 5 bases, with 7 bases between them. CDR3 length: 11 residues. Germline V CDR1 and CDR2: SNHLY, FYNNEI. The CDR3 is CASKLEDTQYF. In nucleotides, the CDR3 is TGTGCCAGCAAACTAGAAGATACGCAGTATTTT.

The chain employs TRBV3-1 and TRBJ2-7; no firm D call. The CDR3 consists of 14 residues. Per germline, CDR1 LGHDT and CDR2 YNNKEL (reference sequence). With 1 base removed from V and 3 bases from J, the gap between germline ends came to 10 bases. The CDR3, as DNA: TGTGCCAGCAGCCAAGGTTCTTGGGGCTACGAGCAGTACTTC. Its translation: CASSQGSWGYEQYF.

This chain uses TRBV7-9 with TRBJ2-2; D remains unclear. The CDR3 contains 14 residues. V was pared by 3 bases and J by 4 bases, with 9 bases between. From germline, CDR1 is SEHNR and CDR2 FQNEAQ (reference sequence). The DNA for the CDR3 is TGTGCCAGCAGCTTTGAAGGATTCACCGGGGAGCTGTTTTTT. It is translated as CASSFEGFTGELFF.

The rearrangement links TRBV12-3 or TRBV12-4 to TRBJ2-2; D gene ambiguous. This CDR3 contains 14 residues. Between the trimmed V and J ends, which lost 3 bases and 5 bases, there was a span of 10 bases. The CDR3: CASSFAGGTGELFF. For the CDR3, the DNA is TGTGCCAGCAGTTTTGCCGGTGGGACCGGGGAGCTGTTTTTT.

This chain joins TRBV25-1 and TRBJ1-5, with D unclear. The germline V and J ends were trimmed by 2 bases and 6 bases, with 5 bases remaining between them. Germline V gene lookup returns CDR1 MGHDK and CDR2 SYGVNS. This CDR3 spans 12 amino acids. CDR3 sequence (DNA): TGTGCCAGCAGTGAAGTCGGTCAGCCCCAGCATTTT. It codes for CASSEVGQPQHF.

This chain joins TRBV29-1 and TRBJ1-5; no clear D. The germline gives CDR1 SQVTM, CDR2 ANQGSEA. CDR3 size: 13 residues. The V and J ends lost 4 bases and 5 bases respectively, with 12 bases between them. In nucleotides, the CDR3 is TGCAGCGTTGGGACCGGGCCTTATCAGCCCCAGCATTTT. Protein product: CSVGTGPYQPQHF.

The rearrangement joins TRBV15 to TRBJ2-3, with 9 bases matching TRBD2. Germline V gives CDR1 LNHNV, CDR2 YYDKDF (reference sequence). The CDR3 sequence is 14 residues long. V was clipped by 4 bases and J by 12 bases; unmatched bases: 11. The CDR3 sequence: CATSTQPHSGGQYF. As DNA, the CDR3 is TGTGCCACCAGCACTCAGCCCCATAGCGGGGGCCAGTATTTT. Full variable domain (outside the CDR3, taken from reference TRBV15 and TRBJ2-3): DAMVIQNPRYQVTQFGKPVTLSCSQTLNHNVMYWYQQKSSQAPKLLFHYYDKDFNNEADTPDNFQSRRPNTSFCFLDIRSPGLGDTAMYLCATSTQPHSGGQYFGPGTRLTVL.

This clonotype was seen just once. The CDR3 here is CASSQPFQGYTEAFF. CDR3 DNA: TGCGCCAGCAGCCAACCATTCCAGGGGTACACTGAAGCTTTCTTT. The chain is built from TRBV4-1 and TRBJ1-1, with D tentatively TRBD1 (6 bases). The CDR3 loop spans 15 amino acids. Germline V gene lookup returns CDR1 MGHRA and CDR2 YSYEKL. V shed 2 bases and J shed 3 bases, with 13 bases lying between them.

The V and J genes are TRBV5-1 and TRBJ2-7, with 7 bases aligning to TRBD2. The CDR3 loop spans 14 amino acids. Trimming cost V 4 bases and J 5 bases; bases outside gene matches: 9. Germline V gives CDR1 SGHRS, CDR2 YFSETQ. The CDR3 DNA follows: TGCGCCAGCAGCGCGAGCGGGGTCACCCACGAGCAGTACTTC. The encoded protein is CASSASGVTHEQYF. Variable domain in full (rest from reference TRBV5-1 and TRBJ2-7): KAGVTQTPRYLIKTRGQQVTLSCSPISGHRSVSWYQQTPGQGLQFLFEYFSETQRNKGNFPGRFSGRQFSNSRSEMNVSTLELGDSALYLCASSASGVTHEQYFGPGTRLTVT.

This chain uses TRBV18 with TRBJ2-7, with D perhaps being TRBD1 or TRBD2 (5 bases each). CDR3 length: 14 amino acids. The V gene lost 6 bases and the J gene lost 5 bases, with 17 bases spanning the gap. Germline V CDR1 and CDR2: KGHSH, LQKENI. The CDR3 here is CASSPLGAGNEQYF. The CDR3 nucleotides are TGTGCCAGCTCCCCGCTCGGGGCGGGCAACGAGCAGTACTTC. Combining the CDR3 with reference TRBV18 and TRBJ2-7 gives the whole variable domain NAGVMQNPRHLVRRRGQEARLRCSPMKGHSHVYWYRQLPEEGLKFMVYLQKENIIDESGMPKERFSAEFPKEGPSILRIQQVVRGDSAAYFCASSPLGAGNEQYFGPGTRLTVT.

This clonotype appeared a single time. The chain has TRBV12-3 or TRBV12-4 and TRBJ1-1; D call uncertain. Trimming cost V 3 bases and J 1 base, with 9 bases left between them. The CDR3 extends over 14 amino acids. CDR3 DNA sequence: TGTGCCAGCAGTTTCGTTATGGGGAACACTGAAGCTTTCTTT. Residues: CASSFVMGNTEAFF.

J is TRBJ2-1 and V is TRBV18; TRBD2 aligns across 14 bases. The J segment lost 9 bases and the V segment lost 6 bases, leaving 4 bases of the junction unmatched. There are 14 residues in the CDR3. Germline V gene sequence: CDR1 KGHSH, CDR2 LQKENI. DNA for the CDR3: TGTGCCAGCTCTCTAGGACTAGCGGGGGGTGAGCAGTTCTTC. As protein: CASSLGLAGGEQFF.

The chain's CDR3 is CASSLGGQGAMNTEAFF. The CDR3 region has the DNA TGCGCCAGCAGCTTGGGGGGACAGGGGGCTATGAACACTGAAGCTTTCTTT. The chain recombines TRBV5-1 with TRBJ1-1; TRBD1 matches 12 bases. This CDR3 comprises 17 residues. Trimming took 0 bases from V and 0 from J; bases not matched to a gene: 3. Germline V gene data show CDR1 as SGHRS and CDR2 as YFSETQ. Full variable domain (remainder filled in from reference TRBV5-1 and TRBJ1-1): KAGVTQTPRYLIKTRGQQVTLSCSPISGHRSVSWYQQTPGQGLQFLFEYFSETQRNKGNFPGRFSGRQFSNSRSEMNVSTLELGDSALYLCASSLGGQGAMNTEAFFGQGTRLTVV.

The CDR3 sequence: CASSVDPPGHFGDTQYF. In DNA form, the CDR3 reads TGTGCCAGCAGCGTAGACCCTCCGGGGCACTTCGGGGATACGCAGTATTTT. The V and J genes are TRBV9 and TRBJ2-3; D is perhaps TRBD1 or TRBD2 (5 bases each). V shed 0 bases and J shed 6 bases, with 20 bases lying between them. The CDR3 covers 17 residues. Germline lookup yields CDR1 SGDLS and CDR2 YYNGEE.

The chain couples TRBV11-3 to TRBJ2-7; no clear D gene. CDR3 length: 13 residues. Germline loops: CDR1 SGHNT, CDR2 YENEEA. V lost 1 base to trimming and J lost 3 bases, with 7 bases between them. The CDR3 loop reads CASSLGAIYEQYF. The CDR3, as DNA: TGTGCCAGCAGCTTAGGAGCGATCTACGAGCAGTACTTC.

The chain couples TRBV13 to TRBJ2-3; TRBD1 might be the D (6 bases). Germline CDR1 PRHDT, CDR2 FYEKMQ (reference sequence). CDR3 size: 14 residues. V was clipped by 4 bases and J by 3 bases, with 11 bases between them. CDR3: CASSSSQGTDTQYF. The CDR3 nucleotides read TGTGCCAGCAGCTCAAGCCAGGGGACAGATACGCAGTATTTT.

In this sample, this clonotype turned up once. The chain recombines TRBV5-4 with TRBJ2-1, with D perhaps TRBD1 or TRBD2 (5 bases each). Germline V lookup: CDR1 SGHNT, CDR2 YYREEE (reference sequence). V was shortened by 3 bases and J by 0 bases, with 10 bases between the two germline ends. The CDR3 length is 15 residues. The CDR3 reads CASSSGASSYNEQFF. The CDR3 nucleotides are TGTGCCAGCAGCTCCGGGGCGAGCTCCTACAATGAGCAGTTCTTC.

The genes are TRBV6-1 and TRBJ1-4, with 9 bases aligning to TRBD1. V lost 7 bases, J lost 4 bases, and 4 bases stayed unmatched. CDR3 length: 14 residues. Germline V gene lookup returns CDR1 MNHNS and CDR2 SASEGT. CDR3 nucleotide sequence: TGTGCCAGCACCGGGACAGGGCGTAATGAAAAACTGTTTTTT. Translated, it gives CASTGTGRNEKLFF.

The chain's CDR3 is CATRGWGTEAFF. CDR3 DNA: TGTGCCACCAGGGGGTGGGGAACTGAAGCTTTCTTT. The chain recombines TRBV24-1 with TRBJ1-1; no reliable D call. Deletions cut 7 bases from V and 5 bases from J, with 10 bases between. The CDR3 sequence is 12 residues long. Germline assignment: CDR1 KGHDR and CDR2 SFDVKD.

The CDR3 protein is CASRGTRASEQFF. For the CDR3, the DNA is TGCGCCAGCAGGGGGACCAGGGCGAGTGAGCAGTTCTTC. The V and J genes are TRBV5-1 and TRBJ2-1; either TRBD1 or TRBD2 may fit D (5 bases each). Trimming stripped 5 bases from V and 9 bases from J, with 15 bases between. Germline CDR1 reads SGHRS; CDR2 reads YFSETQ. The CDR3 length is 13 residues. Full variable domain (missing parts from reference TRBV5-1 and TRBJ2-1): KAGVTQTPRYLIKTRGQQVTLSCSPISGHRSVSWYQQTPGQGLQFLFEYFSETQRNKGNFPGRFSGRQFSNSRSEMNVSTLELGDSALYLCASRGTRASEQFFGPGTRLTVL.

The V gene is TRBV29-1, the J gene TRBJ2-3; tentative D call: TRBD2 (5 bases). V lost 3 bases and J 4 bases, leaving 11 bases between the germline ends. The germline V gene encodes CDR1 SQVTM and CDR2 ANQGSEA. The CDR3 has 13 residues. This chain's CDR3 is CSVDRGTSDTQYF. The CDR3, as DNA: TGCAGCGTTGACCGGGGAACGTCAGATACGCAGTATTTT.

This clonotype has just a few counts. The chain recombines TRBV7-9 with TRBJ2-5, with a possible D match to TRBD2 (6 bases). Per germline, CDR1 SEHNR and CDR2 FQNEAQ (reference sequence). V was cut by 0 bases and J by 1 base, with 6 bases left in between. The CDR3 is 14 amino acids. The CDR3 here is CASSLAGGQETQYF. CDR3 DNA sequence: TGTGCCAGCAGCTTAGCGGGGGGCCAAGAGACCCAGTACTTC.